The 30 T cell receptor beta chains presented below share a single source sample, sequenced in a study of regulatory dendritic cells for organ transplantation. Some clones are missing from TCRdb's copy, which holds only in-frame ones; the method was immunoSEQ multiplex PCR. This sample has roughly 20,000 clones, with 80% to 90% found just once. Antigens of these TCRs are unknown. Allogeneic regulatory or mature dendritic cells were co-cultured for four to six days with CFSE-labeled sorted T cells at 1:10. The specimen was naive CD4+ T cells from blood cultured with regulatory dendritic cells. Sample subset: CD45RA+ naive T cells. The receptors were gathered from a human donor in good health.

The chain is built from TRBV5-1 and TRBJ1-1, with TRBD1 identical over 7 bases. Germline values: CDR1 SGHRS, CDR2 YFSETQ. CDR3 length: 15 amino acids. J was trimmed by 2 bases and V by 4 bases; bases with no gene match: 8. CDR3 sequence: CASSRNRGTNTEAFF. DNA of the CDR3: TGCGCCAGCAGCAGAAACAGGGGAACCAACACTGAAGCTTTCTTT. Variable domain in full (rest from reference TRBV5-1 and TRBJ1-1): KAGVTQTPRYLIKTRGQQVTLSCSPISGHRSVSWYQQTPGQGLQFLFEYFSETQRNKGNFPGRFSGRQFSNSRSEMNVSTLELGDSALYLCASSRNRGTNTEAFFGQGTRLTVV.

The chain combines TRBV14 with TRBJ1-4; the D gene is possibly TRBD1 (5 bases). The germline V gene encodes CDR1 SGHDN and CDR2 FVKESK. The V end was cut by 1 base, the J end by 5 bases, with 14 bases between. This CDR3 spans 16 amino acids. CDR3 sequence: CASSQAGRAGNEKLFF. DNA for the CDR3: TGTGCCAGCAGCCAAGCGGGCAGGGCGGGGAATGAAAAACTGTTTTTT.

This chain links TRBV4-2 with TRBJ1-2, with D possibly matching TRBD1 (5 bases). Germline lookup yields CDR1 LGHNA and CDR2 YNFKEQ. Trimming cost V 5 bases and J 3 bases, with 10 bases left between them. The CDR3 has 13 amino acids. CDR3 bases: TGTGCCAGCAGCGGGGGGTTCGACTATGGCTACACCTTC. Translating gives CASSGGFDYGYTF.

The V and J genes are TRBV2 and TRBJ2-3; 10 bases are shared with TRBD1. CDR3 length: 13 amino acids. J gave up 8 bases and V 8 bases, and 7 bases lay outside the gene matches. CDR1 and CDR2 from the germline V gene are SNHLY and FYNNEI. CDR3 nucleotide sequence: TGTGCCAGCCGAGGACAGGGGGATGGTACGCAGTATTTT. Its protein is CASRGQGDGTQYF.

Notes on this clone: The germline gene is not matched at one end of the junction; a read error may be the cause. Within the sample, other DNA sequences also encode this same CDR3. The rearrangement links TRBV19 to TRBJ2-7, with 14 bases identical to TRBD2. CDR1 LNHDA and CDR2 SQIVND come from the germline V gene (reference sequence). CDR3 length: 15 amino acids. For the CDR3, the DNA is TGTGCCAGTAGTGCTGTGGGACTAGCGGGAGACGAGCAGTATTTC. Its protein is CASSAVGLAGDEQYF.

The chain is built from TRBV7-6 and TRBJ2-3, with 8 bases identical to TRBD2. The CDR3 totals 14 residues. Germline trimming cut 5 bases from V and 2 bases from J; bases unmatched to any gene: 3. The germline gives CDR1 SGHVS, CDR2 FNYEAQ. CDR3 coding DNA: TGTGCCAGCAGCCGCGGGGGGTACACAGATACGCAGTATTTT. Translating it yields CASSRGGYTDTQYF.

The chain links TRBV4-1 to TRBJ1-2; no clear D gene. The CDR3 is 16 amino acids. Trimming left V 1 base short and J 0 bases short, with 12 bases between. Germline values: CDR1 MGHRA, CDR2 YSYEKL. The CDR3 bases are TGCGCCAGCAGCCAAGGCCTGAAGTCTACTAACTATGGCTACACCTTC. Amino acid sequence: CASSQGLKSTNYGYTF.

The V gene is TRBV10-3, the J gene TRBJ1-6; no firm D call. Germline V CDR1 and CDR2: ENHRY, SYGVKD. V was clipped by 10 bases and J by 0 bases, with 10 bases between them. This CDR3 comprises 14 residues. CDR3 sequence reads: CATLGDSYNSPLHF. In nucleotides, the CDR3 is TGTGCCACCCTTGGGGACTCCTATAATTCACCCCTCCACTTT.

This sequence joins TRBV7-6 and TRBJ1-5; unclear D gene. Trimming took 5 bases from V and 2 from J, leaving 10 bases between them. This CDR3 has 14 amino acids. In germline, CDR1 is SGHVS, CDR2 FNYEAQ. The CDR3 DNA sequence: TGTGCCAGCAGCCTAAGGCCGGGCAATCAGCCCCAGCATTTT. Translated, it gives CASSLRPGNQPQHF. The whole variable domain, remainder taken from reference TRBV7-6 and TRBJ1-5, is GAGVSQSPRYKVTKRGQDVALRCDPISGHVSLYWYRQALGQGPEFLTYFNYEAQQDKSGLPNDRFSAERPEGSISTLTIQRTEQRDSAMYRCASSLRPGNQPQHFGDGTRLSIL.

The V and J genes are TRBV11-2 and TRBJ1-1, with a weak D call TRBD1 (5 bases). The CDR3 loop spans 15 amino acids. Looked up from germline, CDR1 is SGHAT and CDR2 is FQNNGV. Trimming removed 2 bases from V and 4 bases from J, with 14 bases in between. As DNA, the CDR3 is TGTGCCAGCAGCTTACAGGGTCAAAAACGCACTGAAGCTTTCTTT. It translates to CASSLQGQKRTEAFF.

This chain joins TRBV7-9 and TRBJ2-3, with D hard to call. The CDR3 sequence is 14 residues long. Germline V gives CDR1 SEHNR, CDR2 FQNEAQ (reference sequence). V was cut by 3 bases and J by 2 bases, with 9 bases left in between. The CDR3 DNA sequence: TGTGCCAGCAGCTTGGTTTCGGACACAGATACGCAGTATTTT. Translated, it gives CASSLVSDTDTQYF.

This chain joins TRBV27 and TRBJ2-1, with 8 bases aligning to TRBD2. V was clipped by 3 bases and J by 4 bases; unmatched bases: 8. Germline CDR1 is MNHEY and CDR2 is SMNVEV (reference sequence). The CDR3 has 16 amino acids. In nucleotides, the CDR3 is TGTGCCAGCAGTTTGACTCGGCTAGCGGGTTACAATGAGCAGTTCTTC. It encodes CASSLTRLAGYNEQFF.

This chain connects TRBV5-1 to TRBJ2-3; no definite D call. Germline-derived CDR1 and CDR2 are SGHRS and YFSETQ. The V and J ends lost 4 bases and 2 bases respectively, with 8 bases between them. This CDR3 contains 13 residues. In nucleotides, the CDR3 is TGCGCCAGCAGCGCCAGCCCCACAGATACGCAGTATTTT. Translated: CASSASPTDTQYF.

This clone was observed once. The CDR3 bases are TGTGCCAGCAGCTCATACTTACTAGCGGGAGGAAGCAATGAGCAGTTCTTC. Translated: CASSSYLLAGGSNEQFF. The chain carries TRBV5-4 and TRBJ2-1, with 12 bases that match TRBD2. Germline assignment: CDR1 SGHNT and CDR2 YYREEE (reference sequence). The junction had 10 bases not matched to a gene; V was cut back by 3 bases and J by 6 bases. The CDR3 length is 17 residues.

This clone has a handful of counts. V is TRBV21-1 and J is TRBJ1-5; the tabulated D call, TRBD1, remains unverified against the DNA. TRBV21-1 is a listed pseudogene. The CDR3 has 17 residues. The CDR3 DNA reads TGTGCCAGCAGCACTGGGGACAGGGGGCGCGGGGATCAGCCCCAGCATTTT. Translation: CASSTGDRGRGDQPQHF.

The chain uses TRBV6-5 and TRBJ1-6; D may be TRBD1 (5 bases). The CDR3 extends over 15 amino acids. Trimming left V 5 bases short and J 7 bases short, with 15 bases between. Germline assignment: CDR1 MNHEY and CDR2 SVGAGI. The DNA for the CDR3 is TGTGCCAGCAGTAGACTCCCCAGGGCCAATTCACCCCTCCACTTT. Protein sequence: CASSRLPRANSPLHF.

This clone has just a few counts. The chain combines TRBV6-6 with TRBJ2-7, with D tentatively TRBD1 or TRBD2 (5 bases each). Trimming removed 2 bases at V and 2 bases at J, with 7 bases between. The CDR3 sequence is 13 residues long. Germline CDR1 MNHNY, CDR2 SVGAGI (reference sequence). CDR3 DNA sequence: TGTGCCAGCAGTTACCGGGGACCCTACGAGCAGTACTTC. It codes for CASSYRGPYEQYF.

V usage is TRBV13 and J usage is TRBJ2-1, with a tentative D call TRBD1 (6 bases). Trimming removed 5 bases from V and 2 bases from J, with 10 bases in between. Germline CDR1 and CDR2: PRHDT and FYEKMQ (reference sequence). The CDR3 consists of 14 residues. CDR3 sequence (DNA): TGTGCCAGCAGCCCCGGGACACCCTACAATGAGCAGTTCTTC. This sequence encodes CASSPGTPYNEQFF.

This clone came up once. The chain joins TRBV6-5 to TRBJ2-7, with a possible D match to TRBD2 (5 bases). CDR1 MNHEY and CDR2 SVGAGI come from the germline V gene. V was cut by 0 bases and J by 7 bases, with 13 bases left in between. The CDR3 totals 14 residues. The CDR3 sequence: CASSYSQASFEQYF. The DNA of the CDR3 is TGTGCCAGCAGTTACTCGCAGGCTAGCTTTGAGCAGTACTTC.

V gene TRBV5-1 combines with J gene TRBJ1-5, with D unclear. The CDR3 sequence is 15 residues long. V lost 4 bases and J lost 0, with 11 bases in between. Germline V gives CDR1 SGHRS, CDR2 YFSETQ. The CDR3 loop reads CASSPWGNSNQPQHF. DNA of the CDR3: TGCGCCAGCAGCCCGTGGGGAAATAGCAATCAGCCCCAGCATTTT.

This clone was seen a handful of times. The V call is TRBV10-3, the J call TRBJ2-7; D may be TRBD2 (7 bases). V was cut by 3 bases and J by 0 bases, with 15 bases left in between. The CDR3 spans 16 residues. Germline V gene lookup returns CDR1 ENHRY and CDR2 SYGVKD. DNA of the CDR3: TGTGCCATCAGTGATCGGTCCGGGGGGCACTCCTACGAGCAGTACTTC. Its protein is CAISDRSGGHSYEQYF.

The chain combines TRBV30 with TRBJ2-1; D remains unclear. With 6 bases removed from V and 4 bases from J, the gap between germline ends came to 16 bases. Looked up from germline, CDR1 is GTSNPN and CDR2 is SVGIG (reference sequence). The CDR3 contains 14 residues. Written as DNA, the CDR3 is TGTGCCTGTATAGTGTCCTTCGATTACAATGAGCAGTTCTTC. It encodes CACIVSFDYNEQFF.

The chain is built from TRBV28 and TRBJ1-5, with D unclear. The CDR3 runs to 15 residues. Germline CDR1 and CDR2: MDHEN and SYDVKM. V shed 1 base and J shed 2 bases, with 9 bases lying between them. The CDR3 protein is CASSLSGAGNQPQHF. Here the CDR3 DNA reads TGTGCCAGCAGTTTATCTGGAGCTGGCAATCAGCCCCAGCATTTT. The whole variable domain, filled in from reference TRBV28 and TRBJ1-5, reads DVKVTQSSRYLVKRTGEKVFLECVQDMDHENMFWYRQDPGLGLRLIYFSYDVKMKEKGDIPEGYSVSREKKERFSLILESASTNQTSMYLCASSLSGAGNQPQHFGDGTRLSIL.

The DNA for the CDR3 is TGTGCCAGCAGCTTCGGGACATTGGAGTTTATGAACACTGAAGCTTTCTTT. It specifies CASSFGTLEFMNTEAFF. V gene TRBV5-4 combines with J gene TRBJ1-1; D might be TRBD1 (6 bases). Germline CDR1 SGHNT, CDR2 YYREEE (reference sequence). V lost 2 bases to trimming and J lost 0 bases, with 17 bases between them. The CDR3 sequence is 17 residues long. The full variable domain, rest sourced from reference TRBV5-4 and TRBJ1-1, is ETGVTQSPTHLIKTRGQQVTLRCSSQSGHNTVSWYQQALGQGPQFIFQYYREEENGRGNFPPRFSGLQFPNYSSELNVNALELDDSALYLCASSFGTLEFMNTEAFFGQGTRLTVV.

This clone came up once. This rearrangement joins TRBV15 to TRBJ1-2; D is undetermined. The CDR3 covers 14 residues. Germline assignment: CDR1 LNHNV and CDR2 YYDKDF (reference sequence). V was trimmed by 0 bases and J by 9 bases, leaving 14 bases between them. The CDR3 DNA reads as TGTGCCACCAGCAGAGATCGCACAGTAGGACGCTACACCTTC. It encodes CATSRDRTVGRYTF.

The chain has TRBV6-5 and TRBJ2-7; 8 bases are shared with TRBD1. CDR1 is MNHEY and CDR2 is SVGAGI in the germline V gene. Trimming cost V 6 bases and J 2 bases; bases outside gene matches: 6. This CDR3 has 14 amino acids. The CDR3 nucleotides read TGTGCCAGCAGCCGACAGGGGATGACCTACGAGCAGTACTTC. Translated: CASSRQGMTYEQYF.

This clone occurred once. The chain carries TRBV5-1 and TRBJ2-5; the match to TRBD2 covers 7 bases. This CDR3 comprises 15 residues. From germline, CDR1 is SGHRS and CDR2 YFSETQ. With V trimmed by 4 bases and J by 5 bases, 11 bases remained unmatched. This CDR3 reads CASSRGGTGLETQYF. The DNA of the CDR3 is TGCGCCAGCAGCCGGGGAGGGACGGGACTGGAGACCCAGTACTTC.

V and J are TRBV27 and TRBJ1-1, with unresolved D. This CDR3 region has 15 residues. Per the germline V gene, CDR1 is MNHEY and CDR2 is SMNVEV (reference sequence). Trimming cost V 5 bases and J 1 base, with 14 bases left between them. The CDR3: CASSIRFGGNTEAFF. CDR3 coding DNA: TGTGCCAGCAGTATCAGATTCGGTGGGAACACTGAAGCTTTCTTT.

The count of this clone is one. The chain couples TRBV7-3 to TRBJ2-3; 15 nucleotides agree with TRBD2. J gave up 7 bases and V 1 base, and 15 bases lay outside the gene matches. This CDR3 region has 20 residues. Germline V lookup: CDR1 SGHTA, CDR2 FQGTGA. CDR3 loop: CASSLIRTSGGEVPGYTQYF. The CDR3 DNA is TGTGCCAGCAGCTTAATAAGGACTAGCGGGGGGGAAGTCCCTGGGTATACGCAGTATTTT.

The chain couples TRBV6-1 to TRBJ1-1; D is ambiguous. This CDR3 comprises 13 residues. Germline assignment: CDR1 MNHNS and CDR2 SASEGT. Trimming removed 8 bases at V and 5 bases at J, with 15 bases between. CDR3 in amino acids: CASGLTGGTEAFF. CDR3 in DNA: TGTGCCAGCGGCTTGACGGGAGGGACTGAAGCTTTCTTT.